This T cell receptor beta chain was recorded in a study of blood T cell repertoires in COVID-19. Turning to the study itself: COVID-19 samples, acute and convalescent, were from the United States, Italy and Spain. The analysed material was cDNA or gDNA that came from T cells, B-cell-depleted T cells, or PBMCs.

The length of the CDR3 is 14 residues. V was shortened by 4 bases and J by 7 bases, with 16 bases between the two germline ends. Per the germline V gene, CDR1 is MNHEY and CDR2 is SVGAGI. In the original analysis: Amplifying reference gene primers gave estimates of nucleated cell counts. Produced via immunoSEQ multiplex PCR; TCRdb's table is partial and in-frame only. The V and J calls and clone size come from that table; D and trimming were worked out from the DNA. The top ten clones hold 6.9% of a sample with 150,000 to 250,000 clones, about 80% of them seen once. The clonotype originates from a human donor with acute or convalescent COVID-19. The donor label of this sample is uncertain. V and J are TRBV6-5 and TRBJ1-2, with D hard to call. Sequencing was done on a sample of peripheral blood. The CDR3 is CASSSPRGGLGYTF. The CDR3 DNA reads TGTGCCAGCAGTTCTCCCCGGGGAGGGCTTGGCTACACCTTC.